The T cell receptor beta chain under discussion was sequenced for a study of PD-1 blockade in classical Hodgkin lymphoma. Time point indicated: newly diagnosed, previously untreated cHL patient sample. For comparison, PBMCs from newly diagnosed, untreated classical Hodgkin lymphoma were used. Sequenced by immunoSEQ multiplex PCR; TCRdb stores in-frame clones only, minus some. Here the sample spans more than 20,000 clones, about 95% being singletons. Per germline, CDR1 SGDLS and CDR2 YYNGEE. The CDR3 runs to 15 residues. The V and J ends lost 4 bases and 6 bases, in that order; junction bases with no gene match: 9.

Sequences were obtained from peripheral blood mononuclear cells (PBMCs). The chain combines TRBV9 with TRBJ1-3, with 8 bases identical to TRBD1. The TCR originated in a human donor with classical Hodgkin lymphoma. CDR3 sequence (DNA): TGTGCCAGCAGCCCTCGGGGGACAGGACTAAACACCATATATTTT. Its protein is CASSPRGTGLNTIYF.